These 25 T cell receptor beta chains originate from one sample sequenced in a study of blood T cell repertoires in COVID-19. TCRdb's copy holds only in-frame clones and misses some; the assay was immunoSEQ multiplex PCR. The sample shows roughly 200,000 clones, about nine tenths of them seen only once. The sequenced sample consisted of peripheral blood. Receptors originate from a woman in her twenties or thirties with acute or convalescent COVID-19.

The chain employs TRBV29-1 and TRBJ2-2; D call uncertain. This CDR3 contains 14 residues. V dropped 6 bases and J dropped 3 bases, with 14 bases sitting between them. Germline-derived CDR1 and CDR2 are SQVTM and ANQGSEA. The DNA for the CDR3 is TGCAGCGTGCGCCCTAGTTTATACACCGGGGAGCTGTTTTTT. Protein product: CSVRPSLYTGELFF.

The CDR3 sequence is CASSQLPGSRGTF. The CDR3 DNA reads TGTGCCAGCAGTCAACTCCCGGGCAGCAGGGGCACCTTC. J is TRBJ1-2 and V is TRBV12-3 or TRBV12-4; possibly TRBD1 for D (6 bases). This CDR3 is 13 amino acids long. V was pared by 5 bases and J by 13 bases, with 20 bases between.

The chain has TRBV11-3 and TRBJ2-7; 8 bases agree with TRBD1. Germline values: CDR1 SGHNT, CDR2 YENEEA. Trimming at V came to 1 base and at J to 5 bases, leaving 7 bases not matched to a gene. The CDR3 runs 15 residues. CDR3 in amino acids: CASSLVWGQADEQYF. CDR3 DNA sequence: TGTGCCAGCAGCTTAGTCTGGGGACAGGCTGACGAGCAGTACTTC.

This clone was observed a handful of times. V is TRBV13 and J is TRBJ2-7; the D gene is possibly TRBD2 (5 bases). Per germline, CDR1 PRHDT and CDR2 FYEKMQ (reference sequence). CDR3 length: 13 amino acids. The ends were cut back, 4 bases at V and 6 bases at J, with 13 bases in the middle. The CDR3 spells CASSYLRESEQYF. CDR3 bases: TGTGCCAGCAGCTACCTTAGGGAGAGCGAGCAGTACTTC.

Remarks on this clone: A read error may produce the germline difference seen at one junction end. This rearrangement joins TRBV5-1 to TRBJ2-1; the D gene is possibly TRBD2 (6 bases). Looked up from germline, CDR1 is SGHRS and CDR2 is YFSETQ. The CDR3 extends over 14 amino acids. CDR3 DNA: TGCGCCAGCAGCCCTCCGGGTTCCTCTGGGAGGCCCCTCTTC. Residues: CASSPPGSSGRPLF.

V is TRBV2 and J is TRBJ1-2; 8 nucleotides match TRBD1. The CDR3 length is 14 residues. Germline V lookup: CDR1 SNHLY, CDR2 FYNNEI. V dropped 6 bases and J dropped 8; count of bases not matched to a gene: 11. This CDR3 reads CASSGTGTGRGYTF. CDR3 bases: TGTGCCAGCAGCGGAACCGGGACAGGCAGAGGCTACACCTTC.

This rearrangement joins TRBV11-3 to TRBJ2-7; D is unclear. Trimming took 4 bases from V and 4 from J, leaving 5 bases between them. CDR3 size: 11 residues. CDR1 and CDR2 from the germline V gene are SGHNT and YENEEA. CDR3: CASSSTYEQYF. CDR3 coding DNA: TGTGCCAGCAGCTCCACTTACGAGCAGTACTTC.

The chain has TRBV20-1 and TRBJ2-1; 9 bases agree with TRBD2. Germline V gene sequence: CDR1 DFQATT, CDR2 SNEGSKA (reference sequence). The CDR3 covers 15 residues. The V segment lost 3 bases and the J segment 4 bases; nucleotides outside the gene matches: 7. CDR3 DNA: TGCAGTGCTAGTGGGCGGGAGGGGGCTTACAATGAGCAGTTCTTC. Translated: CSASGREGAYNEQFF.

This clone was seen a handful of times. The V gene is TRBV3-1 (or the pseudogene TRBV3-2), the J gene TRBJ2-3; 10 bases fit TRBD2. The CDR3 extends over 15 amino acids. V was pared by 4 bases and J by 7 bases, with 8 bases of the junction left unmatched. Germline CDR1 reads LGHDT; CDR2 reads YNNKEL (reference sequence). The CDR3 loop is CASSRGGTSDHTQYF. CDR3 sequence (DNA): TGTGCCAGCAGCCGAGGGGGGACTAGCGACCATACGCAGTATTTT.

This clone has a handful of counts. The gene calls are TRBV18 and TRBJ2-3, with 7 bases aligning to TRBD1. The CDR3 runs 13 residues. CDR1 is KGHSH and CDR2 is LQKENI in the germline V gene. The V and J ends lost 6 bases and 2 bases, in that order; junction bases with no gene match: 2. CDR3 nucleotide sequence: TGTGCCAGCTCGGACAGGAACACAGATACGCAGTATTTT. Translating it yields CASSDRNTDTQYF.

This chain uses TRBV7-9 with TRBJ1-2; no reliable D call. CDR1 is SEHNR, CDR2 FQNEAQ, per germline (reference sequence). CDR3 length: 15 amino acids. V lost 5 bases to trimming and J lost 8 bases, with 21 bases between them. In nucleotides, the CDR3 is TGTGCCAGCAGCAAAACGACGGGTCCCTCTTGGGGCTACACCTTC. It translates to CASSKTTGPSWGYTF. The full variable domain, its missing parts supplied by reference TRBV7-9 and TRBJ1-2, is DTGVSQNPRHKITKRGQNVTFRCDPISEHNRLYWYRQTLGQGPEFLTYFQNEAQLEKSRLLSDRFSAERPKGSFSTLEIQRTEQGDSAMYLCASSKTTGPSWGYTFGSGTRLTVV.

This chain connects TRBV7-2 to TRBJ2-2, with TRBD2 matching 8 bases. Germline-derived CDR1 and CDR2 are SGHTA and FQGNSA. V lost 5 bases, J lost 5 bases, and 7 bases stayed unmatched. This CDR3 is 15 amino acids long. The CDR3 protein is CASSPKRETTGELFF. Here the CDR3 DNA reads TGTGCCAGCAGCCCAAAGCGGGAGACGACCGGGGAGCTGTTTTTT.

The chain joins TRBV6-5 to TRBJ2-7, with 7 bases matching TRBD2. The germline CDR1 and CDR2 sequences are MNHEY and SVGAGI. The J segment lost 7 bases and the V segment lost 5 bases, leaving 5 bases of the junction unmatched. The CDR3 runs to 12 residues. The CDR3 sequence: CASSNVAGEQYF. DNA for the CDR3: TGTGCCAGCAGTAATGTAGCGGGTGAGCAGTACTTC.

The chain couples TRBV28 to TRBJ1-1, with D uncertain. The CDR3 contains 11 residues. The germline CDR1 and CDR2 sequences are MDHEN and SYDVKM. Trimming left V 7 bases short and J 5 bases short, with 8 bases between. CDR3 amino acids: CASKWATEAFF. CDR3 nucleotides: TGTGCCAGCAAGTGGGCGACTGAAGCTTTCTTT.

The V call is TRBV11-3, the J call TRBJ2-1, with D tentatively TRBD1 (5 bases). Trimming cost V 5 bases and J 3 bases, with 17 bases left between them. CDR1 and CDR2 (germline): SGHNT, YENEEA. This CDR3 has 16 amino acids. The CDR3: CASSKLTGSDYNEQFF. CDR3 nucleotides: TGTGCCAGCAGCAAGCTAACAGGTTCGGACTACAATGAGCAGTTCTTC.

The CDR3 reads CATSRVSGQFNYGYTF. CDR3 DNA: TGTGCCACCAGCAGAGTTTCGGGACAGTTTAACTATGGCTACACCTTC. V gene TRBV15 combines with J gene TRBJ1-2; 7 positions match TRBD1. The trim removed 1 base at V and 1 base at J, leaving 6 bases unmatched. The CDR3 is 16 residues long. Germline V gives CDR1 LNHNV, CDR2 YYDKDF (reference sequence).

The CDR3 loop is CASSQGRVNTEAFF. The DNA for the CDR3 is TGTGCCAGCAGCCAAGGCAGGGTGAACACTGAAGCTTTCTTT. The rearrangement joins TRBV4-2 to TRBJ1-1; D might be TRBD1 (5 bases). Germline CDR1 LGHNA, CDR2 YNFKEQ. The CDR3 length is 14 residues. V shed 1 base and J shed 0 bases, with 6 bases lying between them.

The chain links TRBV11-2 to TRBJ2-3, with D maybe TRBD2 (6 bases). The length of the CDR3 is 15 residues. The germline V and J ends were trimmed by 6 bases and 5 bases, with 18 bases remaining between them. The V gene's germline CDR1 is SGHAT and CDR2 FQNNGV. Here the CDR3 reads CASSRVLMGGDTQYF. For the CDR3, the DNA is TGTGCCAGCAGTCGAGTCCTAATGGGAGGAGATACGCAGTATTTT.

The V and J genes are TRBV11-3 and TRBJ1-5, with unresolved D. In germline, CDR1 is SGHNT, CDR2 YENEEA. There are 13 residues in the CDR3. Between the trimmed V and J ends, which lost 2 bases and 2 bases, there was a span of 4 bases. The CDR3 spells CASSLRGNQPQHF. The CDR3 nucleotides read TGTGCCAGCAGCTTACGGGGCAATCAGCCCCAGCATTTT.

The chain employs TRBV5-1 and TRBJ2-1; D call uncertain. The germline CDR1 and CDR2 sequences are SGHRS and YFSETQ. There are 13 residues in the CDR3. The V end was cut by 2 bases, the J end by 10 bases, with 13 bases between. The CDR3, as DNA: TGCGCCAGCAGCTTTACCACTATGACGGAGCAGTTCTTC. Residues: CASSFTTMTEQFF.

This clone was seen a handful of times. The V gene is TRBV11-3, the J gene TRBJ1-2, with a possible D match to TRBD1 (5 bases). CDR3 length equals 13 residues. Germline loops: CDR1 SGHNT, CDR2 YENEEA. V was shortened by 2 bases and J by 4 bases, with 8 bases between the two germline ends. The CDR3 DNA reads as TGTGCCAGCAGCTTATCAGGGTTCTATGGCTACACCTTC. This gives the protein CASSLSGFYGYTF.

The V call is TRBV3-1 (or the pseudogene TRBV3-2), the J call TRBJ2-6; no firm D call. This CDR3 region has 13 residues. Between the trimmed V and J ends, which lost 8 bases and 3 bases, there was a span of 8 bases. The germline gives CDR1 LGHDT, CDR2 YNNKEL (reference sequence). The CDR3 DNA reads as TGTGCCAGCGGAGTAAGTGGGGCCAACGTCCTGACTTTC. Translated, it gives CASGVSGANVLTF.

The rearrangement links TRBV18 to TRBJ2-3; TRBD2 matches at 8 bases. After removal of 3 bases from V and 4 bases from J, the junction contained 12 bases not matched to a gene. CDR3 length: 17 residues. Germline V gives CDR1 KGHSH, CDR2 LQKENI. CDR3 nucleotides: TGTGCCAGCTCACCCTATATCGGGCGGGAGGTGCCAGATACGCAGTATTTT. It is translated as CASSPYIGREVPDTQYF.

The genes are TRBV27 and TRBJ2-7, with D possibly TRBD2 on 6 matching bases. In germline, CDR1 is MNHEY, CDR2 SMNVEV (reference sequence). The germline V and J ends were trimmed by 4 bases and 4 bases, with 14 bases remaining between them. This CDR3 region has 14 residues. The chain's CDR3 is CASSWSSGGYEQYF. The CDR3 nucleotides are TGTGCCAGCAGTTGGAGTAGCGGAGGTTACGAGCAGTACTTC.

V usage is TRBV9 and J usage is TRBJ1-2; D call uncertain. The CDR3 is made up of 14 amino acids. The ends were cut back, 0 bases at V and 0 bases at J, with 6 bases in the middle. Per the germline V gene, CDR1 is SGDLS and CDR2 is YYNGEE. For the CDR3, the DNA is TGTGCCAGCAGCGTAGATACAGCTAACTATGGCTACACCTTC. The encoded protein is CASSVDTANYGYTF.